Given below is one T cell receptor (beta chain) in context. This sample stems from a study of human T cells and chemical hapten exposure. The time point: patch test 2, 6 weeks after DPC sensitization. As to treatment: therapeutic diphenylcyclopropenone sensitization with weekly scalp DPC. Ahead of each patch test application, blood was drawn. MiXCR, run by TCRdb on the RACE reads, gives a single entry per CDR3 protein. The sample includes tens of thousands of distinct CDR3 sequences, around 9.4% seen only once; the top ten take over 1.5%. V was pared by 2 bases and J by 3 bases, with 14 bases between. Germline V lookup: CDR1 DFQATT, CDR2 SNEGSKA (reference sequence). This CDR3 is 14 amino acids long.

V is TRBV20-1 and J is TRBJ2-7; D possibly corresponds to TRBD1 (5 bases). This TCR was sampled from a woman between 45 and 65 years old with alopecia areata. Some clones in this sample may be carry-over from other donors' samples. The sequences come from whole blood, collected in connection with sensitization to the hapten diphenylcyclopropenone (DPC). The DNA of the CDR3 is TGCAGTGCTAGATCCAGGGATTTTAACTACGAGCAGTACTTC. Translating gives CSARSRDFNYEQYF.